The clone carrying this T cell receptor (beta chain) has only a few counts. As the library was built, unique molecular identifiers were attached to individual cDNA molecules. Original processing notes: Sample TCR totals centred on a median of around 100,000, ranging roughly 20,000 to 690,600. TCRdb reanalysed the reads using MiXCR and keeps one entry per CDR3 protein. The V and J calls were determined by TCRdb, not by the authors. The sample contains about 120,000 distinct CDR3 sequences, approximately 9% of which appear only once. This entry belongs to a study of human T cells and chemical hapten exposure. The study extracted total RNA from unfractionated whole blood. This receptor was identified in a human donor in good health. Some clones in this sample may be carry-over from other donors' samples. The sequenced material came from whole blood.

CDR3 bases: TGCGCCAGCAGCATACAACAGTCGGCCCCTGAAGCTTTCTTT. Translated, it gives CASSIQQSAPEAFF. The chain joins TRBV5-1 to TRBJ1-1; no clear D gene. Germline V gene data show CDR1 as SGHRS and CDR2 as YFSETQ. Trimming left V 4 bases short and J 6 bases short, with 16 bases between. CDR3 length equals 14 residues.